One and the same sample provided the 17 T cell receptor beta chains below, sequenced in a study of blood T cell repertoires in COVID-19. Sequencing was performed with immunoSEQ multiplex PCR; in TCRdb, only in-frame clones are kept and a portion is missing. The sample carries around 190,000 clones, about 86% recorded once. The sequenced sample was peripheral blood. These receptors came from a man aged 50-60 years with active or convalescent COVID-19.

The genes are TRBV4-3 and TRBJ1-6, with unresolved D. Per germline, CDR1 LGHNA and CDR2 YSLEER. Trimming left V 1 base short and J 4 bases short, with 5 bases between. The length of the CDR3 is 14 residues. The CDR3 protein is CASSQAGYNSPLHF. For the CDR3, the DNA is TGCGCCAGCAGCCAAGCGGGATATAATTCACCCCTCCACTTT.

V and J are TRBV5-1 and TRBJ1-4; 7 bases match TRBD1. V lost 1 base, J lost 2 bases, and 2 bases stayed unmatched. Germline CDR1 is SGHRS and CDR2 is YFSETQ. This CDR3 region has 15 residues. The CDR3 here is CASSLTGATNEKLFF. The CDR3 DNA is TGCGCCAGCAGCTTGACAGGGGCCACTAATGAAAAACTGTTTTTT.

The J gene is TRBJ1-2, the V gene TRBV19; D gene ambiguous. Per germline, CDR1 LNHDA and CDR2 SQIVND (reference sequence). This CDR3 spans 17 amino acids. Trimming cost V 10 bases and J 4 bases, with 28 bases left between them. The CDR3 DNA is TGTGCCACCACCCCCTATGAGTCTAGCCGGGAACTCTATGGCTACACCTTC. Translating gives CATTPYESSRELYGYTF.

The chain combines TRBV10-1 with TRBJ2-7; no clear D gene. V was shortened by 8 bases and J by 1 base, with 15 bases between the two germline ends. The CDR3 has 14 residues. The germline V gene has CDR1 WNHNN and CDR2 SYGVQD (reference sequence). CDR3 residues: CASWPGRVSYEQYF. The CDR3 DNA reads TGCGCCAGCTGGCCAGGCAGAGTATCCTACGAGCAGTACTTC.

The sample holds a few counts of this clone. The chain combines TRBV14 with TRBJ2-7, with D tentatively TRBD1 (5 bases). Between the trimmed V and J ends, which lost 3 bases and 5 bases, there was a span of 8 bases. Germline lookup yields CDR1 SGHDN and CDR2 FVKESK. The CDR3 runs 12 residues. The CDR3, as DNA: TGTGCCAGCAGCCAGCTCAGGGACGAGCAGTACTTC. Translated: CASSQLRDEQYF.

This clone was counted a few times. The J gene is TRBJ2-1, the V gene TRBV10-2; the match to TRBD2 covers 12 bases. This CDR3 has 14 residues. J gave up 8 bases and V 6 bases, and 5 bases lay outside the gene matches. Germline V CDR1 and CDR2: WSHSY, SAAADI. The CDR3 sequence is CASRLAGGGDEQFF. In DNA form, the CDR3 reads TGCGCCAGCAGACTAGCGGGAGGTGGAGATGAGCAGTTCTTC.

The CDR3 protein is CASSLYLGGTTEAFF. The CDR3 nucleotides are TGTGCCAGCAGTTTATATCTTGGGGGGACCACTGAAGCTTTCTTT. The chain combines TRBV27 with TRBJ1-1, with D possibly matching TRBD1 (5 bases). Per the germline V gene, CDR1 is MNHEY and CDR2 is SMNVEV (reference sequence). The CDR3 totals 15 residues. With 1 base removed from V and 4 bases from J, the gap between germline ends came to 13 bases.

DNA for the CDR3: TGTGCCAGTAGAATCCGGGACAGGGACCACGAAAAACTGTTTTTT. Translation: CASRIRDRDHEKLFF. The chain is built from TRBV19 and TRBJ1-4, with 9 bases aligning to TRBD1. This CDR3 is built from 15 residues. Per germline, CDR1 LNHDA and CDR2 SQIVND (reference sequence). V shed 6 bases, J shed 8 bases, and the junction held 10 bases outside the gene matches.

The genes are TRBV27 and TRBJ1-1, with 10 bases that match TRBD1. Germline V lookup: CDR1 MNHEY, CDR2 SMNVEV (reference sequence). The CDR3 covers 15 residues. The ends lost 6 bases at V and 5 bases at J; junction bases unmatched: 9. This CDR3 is CASSSDPGQGTEAFF. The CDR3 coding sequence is TGTGCCAGCAGCTCAGACCCGGGACAGGGGACTGAAGCTTTCTTT.

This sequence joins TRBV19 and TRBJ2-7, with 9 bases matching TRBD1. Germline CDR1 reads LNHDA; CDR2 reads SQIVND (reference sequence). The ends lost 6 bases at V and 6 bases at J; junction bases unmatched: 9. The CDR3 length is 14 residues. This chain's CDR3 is CASRGTGTGFEQYF. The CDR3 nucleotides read TGTGCCAGTAGGGGCACCGGGACAGGGTTCGAGCAGTACTTC.

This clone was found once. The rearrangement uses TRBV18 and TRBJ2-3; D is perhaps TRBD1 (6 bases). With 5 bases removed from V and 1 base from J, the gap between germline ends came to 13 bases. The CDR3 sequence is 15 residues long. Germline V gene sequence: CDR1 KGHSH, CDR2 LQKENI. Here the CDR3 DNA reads TGTGCCAGCTCAGCAGTGGGGGCCGGCACAGATACGCAGTATTTT. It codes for CASSAVGAGTDTQYF.

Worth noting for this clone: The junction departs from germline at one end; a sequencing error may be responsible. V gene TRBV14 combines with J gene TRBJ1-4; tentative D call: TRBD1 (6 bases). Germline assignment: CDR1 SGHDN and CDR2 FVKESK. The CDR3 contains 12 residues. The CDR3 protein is CASSGQINEKLF. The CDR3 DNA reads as TGTGCCAGCAGCGGACAGATTAATGAAAAACTGTTT. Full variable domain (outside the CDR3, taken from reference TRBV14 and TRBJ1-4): EAGVTQFPSHSVIEKGQTVTLRCDPISGHDNLYWYRRVMGKEIKFLLHFVKESKQDESGMPNNRFLAERTGGTYSTLKVQPAELEDSGVYFCASSGQINEKLFGSGTQLSVL.

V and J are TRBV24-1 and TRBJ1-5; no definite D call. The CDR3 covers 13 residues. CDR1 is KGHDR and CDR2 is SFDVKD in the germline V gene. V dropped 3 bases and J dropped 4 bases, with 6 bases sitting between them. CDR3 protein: CATSDATNQPQHF. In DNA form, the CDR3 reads TGTGCCACCAGTGATGCGACTAATCAGCCCCAGCATTTT.

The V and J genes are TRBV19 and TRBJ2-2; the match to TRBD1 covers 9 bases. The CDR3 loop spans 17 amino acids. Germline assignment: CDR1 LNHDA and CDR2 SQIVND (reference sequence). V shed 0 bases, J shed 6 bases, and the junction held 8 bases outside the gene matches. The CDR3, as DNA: TGTGCCAGTAGTATAGATATTACAGGGGGCGCCCCCGGGGAGCTGTTTTTT. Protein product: CASSIDITGGAPGELFF.

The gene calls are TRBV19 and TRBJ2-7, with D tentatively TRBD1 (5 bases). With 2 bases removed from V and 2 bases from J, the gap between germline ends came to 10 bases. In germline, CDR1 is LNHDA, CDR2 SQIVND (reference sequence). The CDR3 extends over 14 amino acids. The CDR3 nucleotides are TGTGCCAGTAGTATAACGGACAACCCCTACGAGCAGTACTTC. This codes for CASSITDNPYEQYF.

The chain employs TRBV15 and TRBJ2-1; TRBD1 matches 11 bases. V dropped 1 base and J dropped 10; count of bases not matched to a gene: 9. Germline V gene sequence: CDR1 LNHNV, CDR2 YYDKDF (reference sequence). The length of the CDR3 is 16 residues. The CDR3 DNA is TGTGCCACCAGCAGAGTGATAGGACAGGGGGCTTGGGAGCAGTTCTTC. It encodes CATSRVIGQGAWEQFF.

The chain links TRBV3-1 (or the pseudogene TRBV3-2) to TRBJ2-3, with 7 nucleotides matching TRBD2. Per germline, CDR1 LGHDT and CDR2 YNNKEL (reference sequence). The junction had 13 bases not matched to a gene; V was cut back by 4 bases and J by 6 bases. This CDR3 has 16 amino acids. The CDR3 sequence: CASSPWASGPRDTQYF. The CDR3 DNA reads TGTGCCAGCAGCCCTTGGGCTAGCGGACCCCGGGATACGCAGTATTTT.